These T cell receptor beta chains were read from a single sample in a study of blood T cell repertoires in COVID-19. Some clones are missing from TCRdb's copy, which holds only in-frame ones; the method was immunoSEQ multiplex PCR. The table includes about 45,000 clones, 83% detected once. The sequenced sample consisted of peripheral blood. The receptors shown here come from a man older than 75 in a cohort sampled during active COVID-19. Both conserved end residues are trimmed from each CDR3.

V gene,J gene,CDR3 protein
TRBV7-9,TRBJ2-1,ASSLTGIRYNEQF
TRBV5-1,TRBJ1-2,ASGRQDTFYGYT
TRBV5-1,TRBJ2-2,ASSSFGRSNTGELF
TRBV9,TRBJ2-7,ASSVVGEIPYEQY
TRBV2,TRBJ2-4,ASHAGDGIAKNIQY
TRBV18,TRBJ2-2,ASSPVSYTGELF
TRBV3-1/TRBV3-2,TRBJ2-7,ASRPSGSSRNEQY
TRBV5-1,TRBJ2-7,ASSLAGQSPPYEQY
TRBV2,TRBJ2-5,ASSEEPQY
TRBV6-5,TRBJ2-7,ASRQPGQGAYEQY
TRBV30,TRBJ2-7,AWSVSQYSYEQY
TRBV6-2/TRBV6-3,TRBJ2-7,ASSYSGAYEQY
TRBV5-1,TRBJ2-7,ASSLATGRPYEQY
TRBV5-1,TRBJ1-1,ASSFGQGTEAF
TRBV7-2,TRBJ2-7,ASSLDPRPKQY
TRBV27,TRBJ1-6,ASSLWTENSPLH